These 21 T cell receptor beta chains came from one sample sequenced in a study of T cells in Graves' hyperthyroidism and ophthalmopathy. Amplified TCR beta CDR3 regions derived from RNA transcripts. In the first-round RT-PCR of the TCR CDR3, the HTBI primer set was used. TCRdb re-called the multiplex PCR reads through MiXCR, storing one row per CDR3 protein. The sample shows about half a million distinct CDR3 sequences, 15% to 20% of them seen only once. The sample comprised blood. These receptors originate from a woman aged 25 to 39 with Graves' ophthalmopathy.

This clonotype showed up many times. The rearrangement uses TRBV7-9 and TRBJ2-1; 7 bases fit TRBD2. The trim removed 1 base at V and 5 bases at J, leaving 11 bases unmatched. The CDR3 sequence is 17 residues long. The germline gives CDR1 SEHNR, CDR2 FQNEAQ (reference sequence). The CDR3 DNA is TGTGCCAGCAGCTTAGGCCTTGGATCTAGCGGACACAATGAGCAGTTCTTC. Protein sequence: CASSLGLGSSGHNEQFF.

This clonotype was counted between two and nine times. The J gene is TRBJ1-1, the V gene TRBV4-1; 8 bases are shared with TRBD1. Germline V gene data show CDR1 as MGHRA and CDR2 as YSYEKL. J gave up 5 bases and V 2 bases, and 1 base lay outside the gene matches. There are 13 residues in the CDR3. In DNA, the CDR3 is TGCGCCAGCAGCCAAAACAGGGGGACTGAAGCTTTCTTT. Encoded protein: CASSQNRGTEAFF.

V and J are TRBV25-1 and TRBJ1-2; D not resolved. This CDR3 has 14 amino acids. Germline CDR1 and CDR2: MGHDK and SYGVNS. With 6 bases removed from V and 4 bases from J, the gap between germline ends came to 15 bases. The CDR3 sequence: CASSGSASLYGYTF. The CDR3 coding sequence is TGTGCCAGCAGCGGCAGTGCCTCTCTCTATGGCTACACCTTC.

This chain joins TRBV20-1 and TRBJ1-5; TRBD1 agrees at 12 bases. This CDR3 contains 16 residues. The V gene's germline CDR1 is DFQATT and CDR2 SNEGSKA (reference sequence). V lost 2 bases to trimming and J lost 3 bases; unmatched junction nucleotides: 5. CDR3 amino acids: CSARNPGQGANQPQHF. CDR3 nucleotide sequence: TGCAGTGCTAGAAATCCGGGACAGGGGGCCAATCAGCCCCAGCATTTT.

This clonotype was picked up many times. V gene TRBV12-3 or TRBV12-4 combines with J gene TRBJ1-1; no clear D. The CDR3 runs to 13 residues. With 8 bases removed from V and 2 bases from J, the gap between germline ends came to 12 bases. CDR3 region: CASRTVGNTEAFF. The CDR3 region has the DNA TGTGCCAGCCGTACCGTAGGCAACACTGAAGCTTTCTTT.

The chain combines TRBV6-1 with TRBJ2-7; TRBD1 might be the D (5 bases). Germline CDR1 is MNHNS and CDR2 is SASEGT. V was cut by 0 bases and J by 6 bases, with 15 bases left in between. The CDR3 is made up of 15 amino acids. CDR3 in amino acids: CASSEAHSGFFEQYF. CDR3 sequence (DNA): TGTGCCAGCAGTGAAGCGCACTCAGGGTTCTTCGAGCAGTACTTC.

The CDR3 DNA sequence: TGCGCCAGCAGCCAAGATCTCACAGTTGTGGGTCCCGGGGAGCTGTTTTTT. Translation: CASSQDLTVVGPGELFF. The genes are TRBV4-1 and TRBJ2-2; D is uncertain. CDR3 length: 17 residues. Per the germline V gene, CDR1 is MGHRA and CDR2 is YSYEKL. V was trimmed by 0 bases and J by 6 bases, leaving 17 bases between them.

This clonotype has a count of ten or more. This chain joins TRBV7-3 and TRBJ2-7; TRBD1 matches 7 bases. CDR1 and CDR2 from the germline V gene are SGHTA and FQGTGA. With V trimmed by 5 bases and J by 1 base, 5 bases remained unmatched. The CDR3 has 14 amino acids. The CDR3 DNA reads TGTGCCAGCAGCCCAGGGGACAGATCCTACGAGCAGTACTTC. Translating it yields CASSPGDRSYEQYF.

This clonotype was picked up a small number of times. The chain combines TRBV7-3 with TRBJ2-3; 11 bases align to TRBD2. This CDR3 comprises 18 residues. The V segment lost 5 bases and the J segment 2 bases; nucleotides outside the gene matches: 12. Germline V lookup: CDR1 SGHTA, CDR2 FQGTGA. CDR3 region: CASSKYPGLADNTDTQYF. The DNA for the CDR3 is TGTGCCAGCAGCAAGTACCCGGGACTAGCGGATAACACAGATACGCAGTATTTT.

A word on this clonotype: It may be a read error: a sequence one base away is much more abundant. The CDR3 DNA reads as TGTGCCAGCAGCTTACAGGGTACTAACTATAGCTACACCTTC. Amino acids: CASSLQGTNYSYTF. The rearrangement joins TRBV7-9 to TRBJ1-2; D is perhaps TRBD1 (5 bases). The germline V gene encodes CDR1 SEHNR and CDR2 FQNEAQ (reference sequence). The CDR3 totals 14 residues.

This clonotype was seen a handful of times. The genes are TRBV6-1 and TRBJ2-2; the match to TRBD2 covers 9 bases. J lost 1 base, V lost 5 bases, and 8 bases had no gene match. Germline V gene data show CDR1 as MNHNS and CDR2 as SASEGT. The CDR3 sequence is 17 residues long. The CDR3 nucleotides are TGTGCCAGCAGTTCTCCTCGACTAGCGGAGAACACCGGGGAGCTGTTTTTT. Its protein is CASSSPRLAENTGELFF.

The V gene is TRBV28, the J gene TRBJ2-7, with D possibly matching TRBD2 (6 bases). Germline assignment: CDR1 MDHEN and CDR2 SYDVKM. Trimming left V 3 bases short and J 6 bases short, with 18 bases between. The CDR3 has 15 amino acids. Here the CDR3 reads CASSFAGTATSEQYF. The CDR3 DNA reads as TGTGCCAGCAGTTTTGCGGGGACGGCTACCTCCGAGCAGTACTTC. Variable domain in full (rest from reference TRBV28 and TRBJ2-7): DVKVTQSSRYLVKRTGEKVFLECVQDMDHENMFWYRQDPGLGLRLIYFSYDVKMKEKGDIPEGYSVSREKKERFSLILESASTNQTSMYLCASSFAGTATSEQYFGPGTRLTVT.

Many counts were recorded for this clonotype. This chain uses TRBV6-2 or TRBV6-3 with TRBJ2-1; a possible D gene is TRBD2 (6 bases). V lost 0 bases and J 5 bases, leaving 11 bases between the germline ends. The germline CDR1 and CDR2 sequences are MNHEY and SVGEGT. The CDR3 has 15 residues. The CDR3 region has the DNA TGTGCCAGCAGTTACTCGTTGGGACTCAACAATGAGCAGTTCTTC. Protein sequence: CASSYSLGLNNEQFF.

This clonotype showed up just a few times. The V and J genes are TRBV5-1 and TRBJ2-5; weak D call: TRBD2 (5 bases). CDR1 is SGHRS and CDR2 is YFSETQ in the germline V gene. CDR3 length: 21 amino acids. The V end was cut by 5 bases, the J end by 1 base, with 33 bases between. The CDR3 bases are TGCGCCAGCAGTAATAAGGAACTAGGGCTGCAAGTTTCCAACTCCCAAGAGACCCAGTACTTC. Translating it yields CASSNKELGLQVSNSQETQYF.

The CDR3, as DNA: TGTGCCAGCCGCCGTGTGGCCAACACTGAAGCTTTCTTT. Translation gives CASRRVANTEAFF. J is TRBJ1-1 and V is TRBV6-2 or TRBV6-3; no clear D gene. The germline V gene has CDR1 MNHEY and CDR2 SVGEGT. The CDR3 spans 13 residues. Trimming stripped 8 bases from V and 2 bases from J, with 12 bases between.

This clonotype was picked up many times. This chain joins TRBV20-1 and TRBJ2-3; the match to TRBD2 covers 11 bases. CDR3 length: 16 amino acids. V lost 4 bases, J lost 4 bases, and 10 bases stayed unmatched. In germline, CDR1 is DFQATT, CDR2 SNEGSKA (reference sequence). CDR3 residues: CSATLAGGYRADTQYF. The CDR3 nucleotides read TGCAGTGCTACTCTAGCGGGAGGTTATCGTGCAGATACGCAGTATTTT.

This clonotype has at least ten counts. This chain links TRBV12-3 or TRBV12-4 with TRBJ1-1, with 7 bases that match TRBD1. The CDR3 extends over 16 amino acids. J gave up 0 bases and V 5 bases, and 9 bases lay outside the gene matches. CDR3 protein: CASSVRDSPMNTEAFF. CDR3 coding DNA: TGTGCCAGCAGTGTCCGGGACAGTCCTATGAACACTGAAGCTTTCTTT.

This clonotype has more than one count but fewer than ten. The chain combines TRBV5-1 with TRBJ2-1; D not certain. This CDR3 has 12 amino acids. Germline V gene sequence: CDR1 SGHRS, CDR2 YFSETQ. With 0 bases removed from V and 7 bases from J, the gap between germline ends came to 5 bases. Here the CDR3 reads CASSLGWNEQFF. The DNA of the CDR3 is TGCGCCAGCAGCTTGGGGTGGAATGAGCAGTTCTTC.

This clonotype was detected once. V gene TRBV30 combines with J gene TRBJ2-5; the match to TRBD2 covers 8 bases. CDR3 length: 13 residues. The germline V gene encodes CDR1 GTSNPN and CDR2 SVGIG (reference sequence). CDR3 amino acids: CACREGSGETQYF. The CDR3 DNA follows: TGTGCTTGCCGGGAGGGGAGCGGAGAGACCCAGTACTTC.

This clonotype was counted at least ten times. The chain recombines TRBV11-1 with TRBJ2-1; D gene uncertain. The CDR3 sequence is 14 residues long. Germline CDR1 is SGHAT and CDR2 is FQDESV (reference sequence). The ends were cut back, 5 bases at V and 5 bases at J, with 13 bases in the middle. This chain's CDR3 is CASSAPGLDNEQFF. CDR3 in DNA: TGTGCCAGCAGCGCACCGGGTCTAGACAATGAGCAGTTCTTC.

This clonotype was detected ten times or more. This rearrangement joins TRBV30 to TRBJ1-4; unclear D gene. Germline loops: CDR1 GTSNPN, CDR2 SVGIG (reference sequence). The CDR3 extends over 12 amino acids. The CDR3 loop is CGGTVTNEKLFF. The CDR3 region has the DNA TGTGGAGGAACGGTAACTAATGAAAAACTGTTTTTT.